This T cell receptor (beta chain) was documented in a study of T-cell memory formation after mild COVID-19. TCRdb fed the 5' RACE reads into MiXCR, producing one record per CDR3 protein. Among hundreds of thousands of distinct CDR3 sequences listed, roughly 20% were seen once. The CDR3 sequence is 16 residues long. In germline, CDR1 is MNHEY, CDR2 SVGAGI. Trimming took off 2 bases at V and 0 bases at J, with 13 bases between the two ends. Sequenced: PBMCs or a T cell subset sorted from them (not recorded which). The clonotype comes from an adult woman who had mild COVID-19 (a few samples of this study predate the infection). Cell type and time point are not known. The chain recombines TRBV6-5 with TRBJ1-1, with a tentative D call TRBD1 (5 bases). CDR3 in amino acids: CASSYRGVRLNTEAFF. The DNA for the CDR3 is TGTGCCAGCAGTTACAGGGGCGTCCGGCTGAACACTGAAGCTTTCTTT.